This T cell receptor beta chain was identified in a study of T cells expressing NK-cell markers. Using the 5' RACE reads, TCRdb records one entry per CDR3 protein without DNA. This sample's table reports about 550,000 distinct CDR3 sequences. CDR1 LGHNA and CDR2 YNFKEQ come from the germline V gene. This CDR3 is 16 amino acids long. Sequencing was done on a sample of blood T cells: a sorted CD56 or NKG2C T cell subset, CD4+ or CD8+ T cells, or bulk PBMC T cells (not recorded which). The TCR was taken from a man younger than 35 in good health. The rearrangement uses TRBV4-2 and TRBJ2-5; TCRdb picks TRBD1, but there is no DNA to check that call. CDR3 region: CASSQDPTGGRETQYF.